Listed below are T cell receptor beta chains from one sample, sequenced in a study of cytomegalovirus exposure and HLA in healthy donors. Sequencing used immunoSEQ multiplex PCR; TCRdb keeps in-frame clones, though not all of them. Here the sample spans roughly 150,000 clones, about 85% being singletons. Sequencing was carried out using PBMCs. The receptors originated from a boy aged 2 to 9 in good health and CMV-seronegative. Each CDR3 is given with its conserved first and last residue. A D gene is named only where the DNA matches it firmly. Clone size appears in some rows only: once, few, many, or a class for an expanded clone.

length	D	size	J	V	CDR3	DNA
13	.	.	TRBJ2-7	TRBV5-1	CASSLTGLGEQYF	TGCGCCAGCAGCTTGACAGGGTTGGGCGAGCAGTACTTC
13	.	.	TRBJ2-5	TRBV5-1	CASSVGDQETQYF	TGCGCCAGCAGCGTGGGAGATCAAGAGACCCAGTACTTC
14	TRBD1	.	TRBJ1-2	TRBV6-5	CASSPFDRDYGYTF	TGTGCCAGCAGTCCCTTTGACAGGGACTATGGCTACACCTTC
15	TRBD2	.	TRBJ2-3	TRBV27	CASSFRAGGTDTQYF	TGTGCCAGCAGTTTTAGAGCGGGAGGGACAGATACGCAGTATTTT
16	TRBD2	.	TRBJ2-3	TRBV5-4	CASSPLAGGGTDTQYF	TGTGCCAGCAGCCCTCTAGCGGGGGGGGGCACAGATACGCAGTATTTT
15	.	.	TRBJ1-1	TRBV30	CAWSVLEGRDTEAFF	TGTGCCTGGAGTGTACTGGAGGGTAGGGACACTGAAGCTTTCTTT
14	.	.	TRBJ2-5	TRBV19	CASTPGGHQETQYF	TGTGCCAGTACCCCGGGGGGACATCAAGAGACCCAGTACTTC
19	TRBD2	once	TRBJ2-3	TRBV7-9	CASSSPRTSGDHVADTQYF	TGTGCCAGCAGCTCCCCGCGGACTAGCGGGGACCATGTCGCAGATACGCAGTATTTT
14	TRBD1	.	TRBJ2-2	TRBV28	CASSLTGGTGELFF	TGTGCCAGCAGTTTGACAGGGGGCACCGGGGAGCTGTTTTTT
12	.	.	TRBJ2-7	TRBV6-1	CASSEAYYEQYF	TGTGCCAGCAGTGAAGCCTATTACGAGCAGTACTTC
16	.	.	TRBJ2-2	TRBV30	CAWSRVRSGYPGELFF	TGTGCCTGGAGTCGGGTCCGTTCGGGGTATCCCGGGGAGCTGTTTTTT
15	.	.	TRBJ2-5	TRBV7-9	CASSLSEGIQETQYF	TGTGCCAGCAGCTTATCGGAGGGAATCCAAGAGACCCAGTACTTC
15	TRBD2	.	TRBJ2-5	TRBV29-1	CSVVGASGNQETQYF	TGCAGCGTTGTAGGGGCTAGCGGGAACCAAGAGACCCAGTACTTC
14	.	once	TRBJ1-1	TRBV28	CASSNRETYTEAFF	TGTGCCAGCAGCAACCGGGAGACATACACTGAAGCTTTCTTT
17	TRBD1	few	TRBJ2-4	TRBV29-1	CSVRDSLLTLAKNIQYF	TGCAGCGTGAGGGACAGTCTTCTCACTTTAGCCAAAAACATTCAGTACTTC
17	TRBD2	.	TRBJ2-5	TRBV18	CASSPGLAGAREETQYF	TGTGCCAGCTCACCGGGACTAGCGGGGGCGAGGGAAGAGACCCAGTACTTC
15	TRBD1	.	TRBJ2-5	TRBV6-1	CASSPAGTGLETQYF	TGTGCCAGCAGTCCCGCCGGGACAGGGTTGGAGACCCAGTACTTC
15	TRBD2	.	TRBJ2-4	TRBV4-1	CAIPGGLLAKNIQYF	TGCGCCATCCCGGGGGGTTTACTAGCCAAAAACATTCAGTACTTC
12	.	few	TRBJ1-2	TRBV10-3	CAISEFNSGYTF	TGTGCCATCAGTGAGTTTAACTCTGGCTACACCTTC
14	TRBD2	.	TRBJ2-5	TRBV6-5	CASSGTSISETQYF	TGTGCCAGCAGTGGGACTAGTATCAGTGAGACCCAGTACTTC
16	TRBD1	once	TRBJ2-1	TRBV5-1	CASSLWWDSAYNEQFF	TGCGCCAGCAGCTTGTGGTGGGACAGCGCTTACAATGAGCAGTTCTTC
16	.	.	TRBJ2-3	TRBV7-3	CASSLIRGGHTDTQYF	TGTGCCAGCAGCTTAATACGTGGCGGCCACACAGATACGCAGTATTTT
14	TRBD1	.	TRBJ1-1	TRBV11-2	CASSSAGTDTEAFF	TGTGCCAGCAGCTCCGCCGGGACAGACACTGAAGCTTTCTTT
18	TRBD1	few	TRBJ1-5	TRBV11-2	CASSPKGAGGGANQPQHF	TGTGCCAGCAGCCCGAAGGGGGCAGGGGGTGGGGCCAATCAGCCCCAGCATTTT
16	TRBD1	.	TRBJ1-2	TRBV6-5	CASSYSIWTGMMGYTF	TGTGCCAGCAGTTACTCGATTTGGACAGGGATGATGGGGTACACCTTC
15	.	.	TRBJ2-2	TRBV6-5	CASRKTGTNTGELFF	TGTGCCAGCAGAAAGACAGGAACAAACACCGGGGAGCTGTTTTTT
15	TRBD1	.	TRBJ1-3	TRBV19	CASSIGQGAGNTIYF	TGTGCCAGTAGTATCGGCCAGGGGGCAGGAAACACCATATATTTT
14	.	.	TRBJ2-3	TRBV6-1	CASRISGGTDTQYF	TGTGCCAGCAGGATCTCGGGGGGCACAGATACGCAGTATTTT
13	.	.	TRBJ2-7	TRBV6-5	CASSLTRGYEQYF	TGTGCCAGCAGCCTCACCAGGGGCTACGAGCAGTACTTC
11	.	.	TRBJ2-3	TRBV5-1	CASSFLRRQYF	TGCGCCAGCAGCTTCCTTAGGAGGCAGTATTTT
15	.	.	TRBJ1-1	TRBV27	CASSFLGKGATEAFF	TGTGCCAGCAGTTTTTTGGGTAAGGGAGCCACTGAAGCTTTCTTT
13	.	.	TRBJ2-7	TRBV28	CASSLAFGVEQYF	TGTGCCAGCAGTTTGGCCTTCGGGGTCGAGCAGTACTTC
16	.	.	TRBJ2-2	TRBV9	CASSVAPAGNAGELFF	TGTGCCAGCAGCGTAGCTCCAGCGGGCAATGCCGGGGAGCTGTTTTTT
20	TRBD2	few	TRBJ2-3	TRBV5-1	CASSLAQLAGERPSTDTQYF	TGCGCCAGCAGCTTGGCCCAGCTAGCGGGGGAGCGCCCGAGCACAGATACGCAGTATTTT
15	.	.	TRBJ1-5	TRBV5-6	CASSFYRTENQPQHF	TGTGCCAGCAGCTTCTACAGGACGGAGAATCAGCCCCAGCATTTT
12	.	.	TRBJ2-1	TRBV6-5	CASSRSDNEQFF	TGTGCCAGCAGCCGTTCGGACAATGAGCAGTTCTTC
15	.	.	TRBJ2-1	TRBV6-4	CASSVTGKIGNEQFF	TGTGCCAGCAGTGTAACAGGGAAAATCGGCAATGAGCAGTTCTTC
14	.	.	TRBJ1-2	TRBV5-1	CASSLADTNYGYTF	TGCGCCAGCAGCTTGGCAGACACTAACTATGGCTACACCTTC
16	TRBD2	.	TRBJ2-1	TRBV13	CASWLAGIGVHNEQFF	TGTGCCAGCTGGCTAGCGGGGATTGGGGTACACAATGAGCAGTTCTTC
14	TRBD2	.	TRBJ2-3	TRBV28	CASRTSGVRDTQYF	TGTGCCAGCAGAACTAGCGGGGTCCGAGATACGCAGTATTTT
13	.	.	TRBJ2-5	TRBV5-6	CASSLAGDETQYF	TGTGCCAGCAGCTTGGCAGGGGACGAGACCCAGTACTTC
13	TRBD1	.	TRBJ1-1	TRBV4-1	CASSPQGDTEAFF	TGCGCCAGCAGCCCGCAGGGGGATACTGAAGCTTTCTTT